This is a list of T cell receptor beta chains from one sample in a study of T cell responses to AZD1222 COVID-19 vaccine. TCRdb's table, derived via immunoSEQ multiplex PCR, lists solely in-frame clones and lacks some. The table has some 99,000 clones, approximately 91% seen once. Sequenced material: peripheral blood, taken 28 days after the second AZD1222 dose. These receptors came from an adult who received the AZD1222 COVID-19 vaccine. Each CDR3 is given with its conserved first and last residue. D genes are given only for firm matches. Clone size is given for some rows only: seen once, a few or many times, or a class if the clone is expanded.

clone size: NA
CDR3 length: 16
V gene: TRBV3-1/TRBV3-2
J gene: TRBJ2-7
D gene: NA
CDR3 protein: CASSQGTPLPNYEQYF
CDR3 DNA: TGTGCCAGCAGCCAAGGGACTCCTCTTCCCAACTACGAGCAGTACTTC

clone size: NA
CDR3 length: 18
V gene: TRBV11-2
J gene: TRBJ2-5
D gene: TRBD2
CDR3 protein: CASSSGRSGTRYQETQYF
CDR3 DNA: TGTGCCAGCAGCTCCGGGAGGAGTGGCACCCGGTACCAAGAGACCCAGTACTTC

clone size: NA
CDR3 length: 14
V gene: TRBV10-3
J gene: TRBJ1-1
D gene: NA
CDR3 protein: CAISEEGIGTEAFF
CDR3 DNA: TGTGCCATCAGTGAGGAGGGGATAGGCACTGAAGCTTTCTTT

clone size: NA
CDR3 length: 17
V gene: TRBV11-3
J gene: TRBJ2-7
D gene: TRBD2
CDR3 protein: CASSLPAGLESTYEQYF
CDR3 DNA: TGTGCCAGCAGCTTACCGGCGGGACTAGAGAGTACCTACGAGCAGTACTTC

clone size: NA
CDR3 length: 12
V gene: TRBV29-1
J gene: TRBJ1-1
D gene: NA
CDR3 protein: CSVQHENTEAFF
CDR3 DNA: TGCAGCGTACAGCACGAGAACACTGAAGCTTTCTTT

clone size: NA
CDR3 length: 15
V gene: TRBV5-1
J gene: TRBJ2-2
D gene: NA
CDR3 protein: CASSFQRPNTGELFF
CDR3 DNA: TGCGCCAGCAGCTTTCAGCGGCCGAACACCGGGGAGCTGTTTTTT

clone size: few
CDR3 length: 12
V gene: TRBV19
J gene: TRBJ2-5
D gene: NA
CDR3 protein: CASSTARETQYF
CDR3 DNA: TGTGCCAGTAGTACAGCTAGGGAGACCCAGTACTTC

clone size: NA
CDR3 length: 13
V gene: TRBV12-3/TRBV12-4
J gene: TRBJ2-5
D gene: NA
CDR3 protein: CASSLGGQETQYF
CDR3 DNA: TGTGCCAGCAGTTTAGGGGGCCAAGAGACCCAGTACTTC

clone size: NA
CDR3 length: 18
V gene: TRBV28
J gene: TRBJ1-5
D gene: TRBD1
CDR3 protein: CASSLWGTGGTSNQPQHF
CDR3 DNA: TGTGCCAGCAGTTTGTGGGGGACAGGGGGAACCAGCAATCAGCCCCAGCATTTT

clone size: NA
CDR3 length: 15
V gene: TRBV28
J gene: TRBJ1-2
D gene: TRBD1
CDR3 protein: CASSSTDREMYGYTF
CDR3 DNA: TGTGCCAGCAGCTCCACGGACAGGGAGATGTATGGCTACACCTTC

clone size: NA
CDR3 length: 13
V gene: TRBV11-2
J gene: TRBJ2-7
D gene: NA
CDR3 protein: CATTTVSRLAQYF
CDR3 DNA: TGTGCCACCACAACAGTTTCAAGGTTGGCGCAGTACTTC

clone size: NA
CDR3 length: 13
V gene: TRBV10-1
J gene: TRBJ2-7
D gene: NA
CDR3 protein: CASSEGRIYEQYF
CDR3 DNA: TGCGCCAGCAGTGAGGGGCGGATCTACGAGCAGTACTTC

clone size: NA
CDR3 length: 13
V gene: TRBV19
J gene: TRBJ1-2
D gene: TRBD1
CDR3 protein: CASSPGGGYGYTF
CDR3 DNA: TGTGCCAGTAGTCCAGGGGGAGGGTATGGCTACACCTTC

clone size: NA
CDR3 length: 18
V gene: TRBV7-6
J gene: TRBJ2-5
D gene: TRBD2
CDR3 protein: CASSLLGSGGSFAETQYF
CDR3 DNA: TGTGCCAGCAGCTTATTAGGTTCTGGCGGGAGTTTTGCGGAGACCCAGTACTTC

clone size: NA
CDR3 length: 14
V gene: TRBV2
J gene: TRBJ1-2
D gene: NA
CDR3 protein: CASSEEGVNYGYTF
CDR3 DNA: TGTGCCAGCAGTGAGGAGGGCGTAAACTATGGCTACACCTTC

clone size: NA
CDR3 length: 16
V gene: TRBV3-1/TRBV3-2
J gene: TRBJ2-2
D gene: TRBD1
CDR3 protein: CASSQRTGKSTGELFF
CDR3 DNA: TGTGCCAGCAGCCAACGGACAGGGAAAAGCACCGGGGAGCTGTTTTTT

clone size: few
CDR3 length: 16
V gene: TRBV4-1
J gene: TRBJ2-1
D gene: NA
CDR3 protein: CASSQEGPSSYNEQFF
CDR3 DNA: TGCGCCAGCAGCCAAGAAGGACCCAGCTCCTACAATGAGCAGTTCTTC

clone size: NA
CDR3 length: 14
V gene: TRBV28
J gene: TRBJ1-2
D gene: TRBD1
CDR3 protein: CASSWGQGARGYTF
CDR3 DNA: TGTGCCAGCAGTTGGGGACAGGGGGCTCGAGGCTACACCTTC

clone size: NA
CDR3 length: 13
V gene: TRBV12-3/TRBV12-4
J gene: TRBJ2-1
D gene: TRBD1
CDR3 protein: CASRSGGFTEQFF
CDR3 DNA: TGTGCCAGCAGGTCAGGGGGCTTCACGGAGCAGTTCTTC

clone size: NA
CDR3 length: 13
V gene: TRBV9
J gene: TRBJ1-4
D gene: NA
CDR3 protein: CASSPTGNEKLFF
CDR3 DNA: TGTGCCAGCAGCCCCACAGGGAATGAAAAACTGTTTTTT

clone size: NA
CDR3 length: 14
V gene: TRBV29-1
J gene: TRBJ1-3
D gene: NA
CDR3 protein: CSADSAFSGNTIYF
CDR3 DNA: TGCAGCGCCGACAGCGCATTCTCTGGAAACACCATATATTTT

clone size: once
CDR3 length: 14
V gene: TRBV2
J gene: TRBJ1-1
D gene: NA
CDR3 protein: CASSGLGRGLEAFF
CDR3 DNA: TGTGCCAGCAGTGGGCTAGGCAGGGGTCTTGAAGCTTTCTTT

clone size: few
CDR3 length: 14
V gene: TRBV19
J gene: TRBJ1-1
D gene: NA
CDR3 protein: CASTGRRRNTEAFF
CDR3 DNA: TGTGCCAGTACAGGGAGGCGTAGAAACACTGAAGCTTTCTTT

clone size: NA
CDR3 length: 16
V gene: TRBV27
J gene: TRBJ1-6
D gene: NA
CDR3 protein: CASSLGSEWGNSPLHF
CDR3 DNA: TGTGCCAGCAGTTTAGGATCTGAGTGGGGTAATTCACCCCTCCACTTT

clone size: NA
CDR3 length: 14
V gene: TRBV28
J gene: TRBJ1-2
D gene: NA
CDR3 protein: CASSLSGGNYGYTF
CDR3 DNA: TGTGCCAGCAGTTTATCGGGGGGGAACTATGGCTACACCTTC

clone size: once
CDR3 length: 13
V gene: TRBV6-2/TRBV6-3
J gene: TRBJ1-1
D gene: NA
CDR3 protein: CASSYSQYTEAFF
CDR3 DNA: TGTGCCAGCAGTTATTCACAGTACACTGAAGCTTTCTTT

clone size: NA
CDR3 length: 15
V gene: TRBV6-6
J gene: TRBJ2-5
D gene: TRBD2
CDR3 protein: CASSRRTSGSETQYF
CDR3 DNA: TGTGCCAGCAGTCGGAGGACTAGCGGGTCAGAGACCCAGTACTTC

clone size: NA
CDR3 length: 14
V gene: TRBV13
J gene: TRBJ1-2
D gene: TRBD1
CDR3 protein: CASSKQGTNYGYTF
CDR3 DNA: TGTGCCAGCAGCAAACAGGGGACGAACTATGGCTACACCTTC

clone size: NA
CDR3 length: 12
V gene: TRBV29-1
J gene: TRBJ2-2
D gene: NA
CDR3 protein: CTAWGDTGELFF
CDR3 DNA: TGCACTGCCTGGGGGGACACCGGGGAGCTGTTTTTT

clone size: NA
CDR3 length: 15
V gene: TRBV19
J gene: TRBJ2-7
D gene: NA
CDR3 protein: CASSIARTETYEQYF
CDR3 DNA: TGTGCCAGTAGTATAGCAAGGACAGAAACCTACGAGCAGTACTTC

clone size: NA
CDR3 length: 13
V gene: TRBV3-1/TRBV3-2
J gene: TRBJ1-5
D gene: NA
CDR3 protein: CASSQGGLQPQHF
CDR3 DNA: TGTGCCAGCAGCCAAGGGGGGTTACAGCCCCAGCATTTT

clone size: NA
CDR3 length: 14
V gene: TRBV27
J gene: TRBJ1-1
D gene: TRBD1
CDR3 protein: CASSTGQGYTEAFF
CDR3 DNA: TGTGCCAGCAGTACTGGACAGGGATACACTGAAGCTTTCTTT

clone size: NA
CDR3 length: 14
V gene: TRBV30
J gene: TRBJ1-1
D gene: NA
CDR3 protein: CAWSLTSLNTEAFF
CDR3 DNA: TGTGCCTGGAGTCTCACTAGTTTGAACACTGAAGCTTTCTTT

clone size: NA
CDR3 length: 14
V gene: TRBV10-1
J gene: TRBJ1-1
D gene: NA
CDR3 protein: CASSVSGFDTEAFF
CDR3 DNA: TGCGCCAGCAGTGTATCAGGGTTTGATACTGAAGCTTTCTTT

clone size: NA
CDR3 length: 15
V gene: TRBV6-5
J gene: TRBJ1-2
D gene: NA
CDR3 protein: CASFRMGAPEDGYTF
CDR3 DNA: TGTGCCAGCTTTCGGATGGGGGCCCCCGAGGATGGCTACACCTTC

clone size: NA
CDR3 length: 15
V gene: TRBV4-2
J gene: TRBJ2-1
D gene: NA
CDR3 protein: CASSQDRREDFSQFF
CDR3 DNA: TGTGCCAGCAGCCAAGATCGGAGGGAGGACTTCTCGCAGTTCTTC

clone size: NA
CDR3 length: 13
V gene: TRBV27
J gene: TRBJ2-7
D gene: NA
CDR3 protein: CASSHRGSYEQYF
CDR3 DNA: TGTGCCAGCAGTCACCGGGGGAGTTACGAGCAGTACTTC

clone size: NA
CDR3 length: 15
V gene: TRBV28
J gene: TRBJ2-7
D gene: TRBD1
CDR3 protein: CASRSVGTGNYEQYF
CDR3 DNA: TGTGCCAGCAGATCGGTAGGGACAGGGAACTACGAGCAGTACTTC

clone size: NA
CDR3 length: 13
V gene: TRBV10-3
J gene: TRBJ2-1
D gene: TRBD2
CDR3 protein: CATGLNLYNEQFF
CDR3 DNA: TGTGCCACGGGACTAAACCTCTACAATGAGCAGTTCTTC

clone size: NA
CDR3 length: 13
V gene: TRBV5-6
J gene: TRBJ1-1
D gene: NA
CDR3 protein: CASSLWVPAEAFF
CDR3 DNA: TGTGCCAGCAGCTTGTGGGTACCGGCGGAAGCTTTCTTT

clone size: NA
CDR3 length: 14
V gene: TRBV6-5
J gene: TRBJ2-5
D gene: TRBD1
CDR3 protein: CASRLQGWRETQYF
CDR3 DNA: TGTGCCAGCAGACTACAGGGGTGGCGGGAGACCCAGTACTTC

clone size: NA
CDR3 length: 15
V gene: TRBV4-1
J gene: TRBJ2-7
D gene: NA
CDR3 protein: CASSQDYMGFYEQYF
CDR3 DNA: TGCGCCAGCAGCCAAGATTATATGGGGTTTTACGAGCAGTACTTC

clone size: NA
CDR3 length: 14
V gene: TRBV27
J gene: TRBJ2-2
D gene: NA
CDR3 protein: CASRGWADTGELFF
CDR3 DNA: TGTGCCAGCAGAGGATGGGCGGACACCGGGGAGCTGTTTTTT

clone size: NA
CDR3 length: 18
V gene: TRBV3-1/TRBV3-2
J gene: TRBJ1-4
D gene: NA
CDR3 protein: CASSQVLFGGLTNEKLFF
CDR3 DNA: TGTGCCAGCAGCCAAGTTCTTTTCGGGGGCCTAACTAATGAAAAACTGTTTTTT

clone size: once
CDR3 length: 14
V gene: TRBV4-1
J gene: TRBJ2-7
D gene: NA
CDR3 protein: CASSQEGQYYEQYF
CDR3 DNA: TGCGCCAGCAGCCAAGAGGGGCAGTACTACGAGCAGTACTTC

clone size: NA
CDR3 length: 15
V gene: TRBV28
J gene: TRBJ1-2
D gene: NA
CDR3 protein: CASTAGGRGNYGYTF
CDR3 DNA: TGTGCCAGCACCGCTGGGGGACGGGGGAACTATGGCTACACCTTC

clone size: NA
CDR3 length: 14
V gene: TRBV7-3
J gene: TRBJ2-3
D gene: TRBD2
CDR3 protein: CASSLGLVSDTQYF
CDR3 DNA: TGTGCCAGCAGCCTCGGACTAGTCTCAGATACGCAGTATTTT

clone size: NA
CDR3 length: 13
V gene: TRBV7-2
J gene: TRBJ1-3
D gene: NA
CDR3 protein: CASSRNSGNTIYF
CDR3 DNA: TGTGCCAGCAGCCGTAACTCTGGAAACACCATATATTTT